Reported below is one T cell receptor (beta chain). The data were obtained in a study of graft-versus-host responses after intestinal transplantation. Here immunoSEQ multiplex PCR was the method, and the copy in TCRdb shows in-frame clones only, minus some. The repertoire consists of about 43,000 clones, with 85% to 95% occurring once and the leading ten covering about 1.4%. CDR3 size: 15 residues. The ends lost 6 bases at V and 4 bases at J; junction bases unmatched: 8. CDR1 LGHNT and CDR2 FRNRAP come from the germline V gene. The V gene is TRBV12-5, the J gene TRBJ1-4; 7 nucleotides line up with TRBD1. This sequence originates from a human patient who received an intestinal transplant, so some T cells may come from the graft donor. Material: PBMCs, obtained more than 310 days after intestinal transplant. The CDR3 DNA follows: TGTGCTAGTGGATATGGGACAGTCGATAATGAAAAACTGTTTTTT. Amino acid sequence: CASGYGTVDNEKLFF.